This entry concerns a single T cell receptor (beta chain). Its antigen remains unknown. Sequencing was performed with immunoSEQ multiplex PCR; in TCRdb, only in-frame clones are kept and a portion is missing. Found here are 25,000 to 30,000 clones, more than 70% of them singletons; the top ten hold 1.8%. This entry comes from a study of T cell clonotyping in hematopoietic cell transplantation. At the level of the study: Pretransplant recipient samples were taken after cytoreduction.

As to time point: recipient sample about 28 days before transplant, after cytoreduction. Germline V gene data show CDR1 as MNHEY and CDR2 as SVGAGI. The CDR3 is made up of 13 amino acids. The trim removed 8 bases at V and 0 bases at J, leaving 0 bases unmatched. Whole-study findings and limits: Graft donor and pretransplant recipient Inverse Simpson Index values predicted broader posttransplant TCR diversity. Few recipient clonotypes overlapped donors; over 95% were de novo at given depth. Pathologically expanded recipient clonotypes increased progressively from day 30 to day 180 as diversity fell.

The sequenced sample was peripheral blood mononuclear cells, obtained before stem cell transplant. The chain combines TRBV6-5 with TRBJ2-7; 11 bases fit TRBD1. This TCR derives from a man aged 35 to 55 with acute myeloid leukemia. Some clones in this sample may be carry-over from other donors' samples. The CDR3: CASGTGGSYEQYF. DNA of the CDR3: TGTGCCAGCGGGACAGGGGGCTCCTACGAGCAGTACTTC.